Described below is a single TCR beta chain sequence and its context. V gave up 1 base and J gave up 5 bases; unmatched junction bases: 3. This CDR3 spans 14 amino acids. Germline V lookup: CDR1 LGHNA, CDR2 YSLEER. Authors' analysis steps: Cell counts per sample came from amplifying reference gene primers. The protocol was immunoSEQ multiplex PCR, while the TCRdb copy is restricted to in-frame clones and leaves out a portion. Clone size and V and J calls were adopted from that table, with D and trimming inferred from the DNA. The table includes 72,000 or so clones, about 93% detected once. The source of the sample is a study of blood T cell repertoires in COVID-19.

The chain combines TRBV4-3 with TRBJ2-5; 8 nucleotides match TRBD1. Material: peripheral blood. This clonotype was sampled from a woman aged 80 or over with acute or convalescent COVID-19. The CDR3 reads CASSQGQGHETQYF. CDR3 in DNA: TGCGCCAGCAGCCAAGGACAGGGGCACGAGACCCAGTACTTC.